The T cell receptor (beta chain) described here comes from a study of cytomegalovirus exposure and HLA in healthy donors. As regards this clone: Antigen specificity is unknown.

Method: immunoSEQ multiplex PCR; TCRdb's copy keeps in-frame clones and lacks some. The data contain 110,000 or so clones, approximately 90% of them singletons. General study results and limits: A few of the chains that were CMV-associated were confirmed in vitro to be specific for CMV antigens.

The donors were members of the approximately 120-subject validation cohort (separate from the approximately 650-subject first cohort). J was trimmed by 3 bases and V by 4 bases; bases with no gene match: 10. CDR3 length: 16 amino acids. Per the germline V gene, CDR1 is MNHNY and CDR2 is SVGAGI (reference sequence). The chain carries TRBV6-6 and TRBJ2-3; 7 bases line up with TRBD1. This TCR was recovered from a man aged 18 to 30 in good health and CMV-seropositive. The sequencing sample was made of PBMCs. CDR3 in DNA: TGTGCCAGCAGTTCCCGAACAGGGGTTTGGACAGATACGCAGTATTTT. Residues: CASSSRTGVWTDTQYF.